The 29 T cell receptor beta chains listed next were all sequenced from one sample in a study of T cells in Graves' hyperthyroidism and ophthalmopathy. The investigators amplified TCR beta CDR3 regions from RNA transcripts. RT-PCR in the first round (using the HTBI primer set) targeted the TCR CDR3. Via MiXCR, TCRdb re-called the multiplex PCR reads, giving one row per CDR3 protein. The sample yields roughly 93,000 distinct CDR3 sequences, just over 50% seen once. Specimen: blood. The receptor set was obtained from a woman aged 40 to 50 with Graves' hyperthyroidism.

This chain joins TRBV9 and TRBJ1-2; D ambiguous. Germline V gene data show CDR1 as SGDLS and CDR2 as YYNGEE. The germline V and J ends were trimmed by 7 bases and 9 bases, with 19 bases remaining between them. The CDR3 has 13 residues. The DNA for the CDR3 is TGTGCCAGCGCGTCCTCCGGGCCAGAGAGCTACACCTTC. It is translated as CASASSGPESYTF.

The CDR3 protein is CSATGGVDQPQHF. The CDR3 region has the DNA TGCAGTGCTACGGGGGGGGTGGATCAGCCCCAGCATTTT. The rearrangement joins TRBV20-1 to TRBJ1-5, with D possibly being TRBD1 (5 bases). Germline V lookup: CDR1 DFQATT, CDR2 SNEGSKA (reference sequence). The CDR3 extends over 13 amino acids. Trimming shortened V by 4 bases and J by 5 bases, and 12 bases separated the two germline ends.

This chain joins TRBV9 and TRBJ2-7; the D gene is possibly TRBD2 (6 bases). V lost 4 bases and J lost 6, with 8 bases in between. Germline V gives CDR1 SGDLS, CDR2 YYNGEE. The CDR3 is 11 residues long. The chain's CDR3 is CASSRGSEQYF. For the CDR3, the DNA is TGTGCCAGCAGCCGGGGGAGCGAGCAGTACTTC. Full variable domain (remainder filled in from reference TRBV9 and TRBJ2-7): DSGVTQTPKHLITATGQRVTLRCSPRSGDLSVYWYQQSLDQGLQFLIQYYNGEERAKGNILERFSAQQFPDLHSELNLSSLELGDSALYFCASSRGSEQYFGPGTRLTVT.

This clonotype was detected once. The J gene is TRBJ1-6, the V gene TRBV6-1, with D perhaps matching TRBD1 (5 bases). V was pared by 6 bases and J by 10 bases, with 19 bases between. CDR3 length: 15 amino acids. Germline loops: CDR1 MNHNS, CDR2 SASEGT. The CDR3 DNA sequence: TGTGCCAGCAGCGCAGGTGGACTAGGGGACTCACCCCTCCACTTT. Its protein is CASSAGGLGDSPLHF.

This clonotype qualifies as medium-sized. The CDR3 spells CASSDSATDSPLHF. The CDR3 coding sequence is TGTGCCAGCAGTGACTCAGCGACGGATTCACCCCTCCACTTT. The rearrangement links TRBV2 to TRBJ1-6; D call uncertain. V was trimmed by 3 bases and J by 8 bases, leaving 11 bases between them. The CDR3 extends over 14 amino acids. Germline lookup yields CDR1 SNHLY and CDR2 FYNNEI. Full variable domain (outside the CDR3, taken from reference TRBV2 and TRBJ1-6): EPEVTQTPSHQVTQMGQEVILRCVPISNHLYFYWYRQILGQKVEFLVSFYNNEISEKSEIFDDQFSVERPDGSNFTLKIRSTKLEDSAMYFCASSDSATDSPLHFGNGTRLTVT.

This clonotype was seen repeatedly, ten times or more. The genes are TRBV9 and TRBJ1-5; D remains unclear. The CDR3 consists of 15 residues. Germline-derived CDR1 and CDR2 are SGDLS and YYNGEE. V lost 0 bases to trimming and J lost 9 bases, with 16 bases between them. Here the CDR3 reads CASSVEDGAGAPQHF. The CDR3 nucleotides read TGTGCCAGCAGCGTAGAGGATGGCGCTGGAGCGCCCCAGCATTTT. Full variable domain (remainder filled in from reference TRBV9 and TRBJ1-5): DSGVTQTPKHLITATGQRVTLRCSPRSGDLSVYWYQQSLDQGLQFLIQYYNGEERAKGNILERFSAQQFPDLHSELNLSSLELGDSALYFCASSVEDGAGAPQHFGDGTRLSIL.

In its sample, this clonotype was seen a few times. An end of the junction does not agree with germline; a read error may underlie this. V usage is TRBV7-2 and J usage is TRBJ2-7, with TRBD2 identical over 11 bases. CDR3 length: 15 residues. Germline CDR1 SGHTA, CDR2 FQGNSA. The CDR3 DNA sequence: TGTGCCAGCAGTTTAGGGACTAGCGGCCTCTACGAGCAGTACTTC. It codes for CASSLGTSGLYEQYF.

At least ten counts were recorded for this clonotype. The V and J genes are TRBV7-9 and TRBJ2-7; 9 bases map to TRBD1. The CDR3 length is 14 residues. CDR1 and CDR2 from the germline V gene are SEHNR and FQNEAQ (reference sequence). V trimming: 5 bases; J trimming: 2 bases; junction bases outside the gene matches: 4. CDR3 region: CASSGWTGAYEQYF. The CDR3, as DNA: TGTGCCAGCAGCGGTTGGACAGGGGCCTACGAGCAGTACTTC. Full variable domain (outside the CDR3, taken from reference TRBV7-9 and TRBJ2-7): DTGVSQNPRHKITKRGQNVTFRCDPISEHNRLYWYRQTLGQGPEFLTYFQNEAQLEKSRLLSDRFSAERPKGSFSTLEIQRTEQGDSAMYLCASSGWTGAYEQYFGPGTRLTVT.

V usage is TRBV7-6 and J usage is TRBJ1-6, with D possibly TRBD1 on 5 matching bases. V lost 4 bases, J lost 7 bases, and 23 bases lay in between. Per the germline V gene, CDR1 is SGHVS and CDR2 is FNYEAQ. The CDR3 loop spans 18 amino acids. The CDR3 DNA reads TGTGCCAGCAGCTCCCTTTGGGGACGGGGGTTCTACAATTCACCCCTCCACTTT. This translates into CASSSLWGRGFYNSPLHF.

This clonotype was picked up many times. V gene TRBV3-1 combines with J gene TRBJ1-1; no reliable D call. The ends were cut back, 8 bases at V and 2 bases at J, with 6 bases in the middle. Germline CDR1 reads LGHDT; CDR2 reads YNNKEL (reference sequence). This CDR3 has 11 amino acids. CDR3 bases: TGTGCCAGCGCTACTAACACTGAAGCTTTCTTT. This codes for CASATNTEAFF.

In its sample, this clonotype was seen once. CDR3 nucleotide sequence: TGTGCCAGTAGGGGTCGGGGCAGGGATCTTGAAGCTTTCTTT. It specifies CASRGRGRDLEAFF. The chain links TRBV19 to TRBJ1-1, with D possibly TRBD1 on 5 matching bases. V was clipped by 6 bases and J by 7 bases, with 18 bases between them. The CDR3 has 14 amino acids. The germline V gene has CDR1 LNHDA and CDR2 SQIVND (reference sequence). Using reference TRBV19 and TRBJ1-1 for the parts outside the CDR3, the full variable domain is DGGITQSPKYLFRKEGQNVTLSCEQNLNHDAMYWYRQDPGQGLRLIYYSQIVNDFQKGDIAEGYSVSREKKESFPLTVTSAQKNPTAFYLCASRGRGRDLEAFFGQGTRLTVV.

This clonotype has ten or more counts. The chain has TRBV20-1 and TRBJ2-7; tentative D call: TRBD1 (5 bases). With 3 bases removed from V and 5 bases from J, the gap between germline ends came to 23 bases. The CDR3 runs to 16 residues. CDR1 DFQATT and CDR2 SNEGSKA come from the germline V gene (reference sequence). The CDR3 DNA reads as TGCAGTGCTAGTGAAGGGGCGCGCCTACTTACGGACGAGCAGTACTTC. Translating gives CSASEGARLLTDEQYF.

The chain recombines TRBV7-2 with TRBJ2-5; 9 bases are shared with TRBD2. CDR3 length: 13 residues. V dropped 5 bases and J dropped 5; count of bases not matched to a gene: 3. Germline lookup yields CDR1 SGHTA and CDR2 FQGNSA. CDR3 nucleotides: TGTGCCAGCAGCCCTGGACTAGCGGAGACCCAGTACTTC. It yields the protein CASSPGLAETQYF.

At least ten counts were recorded for this clonotype. The V gene is TRBV9, the J gene TRBJ2-5, with 9 bases identical to TRBD2. After removal of 4 bases from V and 5 bases from J, the junction contained 12 bases not matched to a gene. There are 16 residues in the CDR3. CDR1 and CDR2 from the germline V gene are SGDLS and YYNGEE. The DNA of the CDR3 is TGTGCCAGCAGCCCCACCGGAGGCGGGAGGGCCGAGACCCAGTACTTC. It yields the protein CASSPTGGGRAETQYF.

This clonotype came up many times. The chain uses TRBV5-1 and TRBJ2-7; D may be TRBD1 (5 bases). V gave up 5 bases and J gave up 0 bases, with 12 bases separating them. The CDR3 has 14 residues. The germline CDR1 and CDR2 sequences are SGHRS and YFSETQ. In DNA form, the CDR3 reads TGCGCCAGCAGATATGACACAGGCTCCTACGAGCAGTACTTC. Its translation is CASRYDTGSYEQYF.

A remark on this clonotype: One junction end disagrees with the germline gene, perhaps due to a read error. CDR3 sequence (DNA): TGCAGTGCTGGAGAGTCCGGGACAGGGGACAACGAGCAGTACTTC. Translated: CSAGESGTGDNEQYF. The V and J genes are TRBV20-1 and TRBJ2-7; 10 bases are shared with TRBD1. Germline values: CDR1 DFQATT, CDR2 SNEGSKA (reference sequence). The CDR3 is 15 amino acids.

In regard to this clonotype: One end of the junction does not line up with germline, which may come from a read error. V is TRBV6-9 and J is TRBJ2-6; D is undetermined. Germline loops: CDR1 MNHGY, CDR2 SVAAGI. The CDR3 totals 12 residues. DNA of the CDR3: TGTGCCAGCAGTTATCACAGTCACTCTGAAGCTTTC. Translating it yields CASSYHSHSEAF.

V and J are TRBV20-1 and TRBJ2-5; D is perhaps TRBD1 (6 bases). The CDR3 is made up of 14 amino acids. Trimming left V 1 base short and J 5 bases short, with 14 bases between. Germline V gene sequence: CDR1 DFQATT, CDR2 SNEGSKA (reference sequence). CDR3 in amino acids: CSARGGRGAETQYF. CDR3 in DNA: TGCAGTGCTAGAGGGGGCAGGGGTGCCGAGACCCAGTACTTC.

This chain links TRBV7-6 with TRBJ2-7, with 11 bases aligning to TRBD2. The CDR3 runs to 17 residues. V was pared by 0 bases and J by 6 bases, with 10 bases of the junction left unmatched. Germline V gene sequence: CDR1 SGHVS, CDR2 FNYEAQ. The CDR3 spells CASSLARASGRTGEQYF. The CDR3 DNA follows: TGTGCCAGCAGCTTAGCAAGGGCTAGCGGGAGGACCGGCGAGCAGTACTTC.

The rearrangement uses TRBV20-1 and TRBJ2-5; 13 bases are shared with TRBD2. The CDR3 consists of 13 residues. Germline V gene data show CDR1 as DFQATT and CDR2 as SNEGSKA (reference sequence). J lost 4 bases, V lost 6 bases, and 2 bases had no gene match. This CDR3 is CSATSGRGETQYF. In DNA, the CDR3 is TGCAGTGCCACTAGCGGGAGGGGAGAGACCCAGTACTTC.

About this clonotype itself: One end of the junction does not line up with germline, which may come from a read error. The CDR3 DNA reads TGCGCCAGCAGCTTAGACGGGAGAGGGGGCGATTCACCCCTCCACTTT. It is translated as CASSLDGRGGDSPLHF. The chain recombines TRBV7-8 with TRBJ1-6; TRBD1 matches 7 bases. The CDR3 consists of 16 residues. Germline loops: CDR1 SGHVS, CDR2 FQNEAQ.

V is TRBV7-3 and J is TRBJ2-3, with D uncertain. Trimming left V 0 bases short and J 5 bases short, with 6 bases between. CDR1 and CDR2 from the germline V gene are SGHTA and FQGTGA. The CDR3 is 13 residues long. This chain's CDR3 is CASSLTPEDTQYF. The CDR3 DNA is TGTGCCAGCAGCTTAACACCGGAAGATACGCAGTATTTT.

The chain links TRBV10-3 to TRBJ1-5, with D unclear. This CDR3 is 12 amino acids long. Per the germline V gene, CDR1 is ENHRY and CDR2 is SYGVKD. Trimming removed 7 bases from V and 2 bases from J, with 6 bases in between. The CDR3: CAITPGNQPQHF. The DNA for the CDR3 is TGTGCCATCACCCCTGGCAATCAGCCCCAGCATTTT.

CDR3 sequence (DNA): TGTGCCAGCAGCTCCTCCGGGACAGGCTGCTGTGGCAATCAGCCCCAGCATTTT. As protein: CASSSSGTGCCGNQPQHF. V gene TRBV12-3 or TRBV12-4 combines with J gene TRBJ1-5; 8 bases line up with TRBD1. The CDR3 runs to 18 residues. V lost 6 bases to trimming and J lost 2 bases; unmatched junction nucleotides: 15.

This clonotype occurred many times. The rearrangement uses TRBV10-3 and TRBJ2-3, with D possibly matching TRBD2 (5 bases). The CDR3 runs 14 residues. The V end was cut by 8 bases, the J end by 2 bases, with 14 bases between. In germline, CDR1 is ENHRY, CDR2 SYGVKD. The CDR3 coding sequence is TGTGCCATCTCTCCACGGGAAAACACAGATACGCAGTATTTT. Amino acids: CAISPRENTDTQYF.

This chain links TRBV2 with TRBJ1-3; 10 nucleotides agree with TRBD1. Germline loops: CDR1 SNHLY, CDR2 FYNNEI. The CDR3 is 16 residues long. V was pared by 7 bases and J by 6 bases, with 12 bases of the junction left unmatched. The CDR3 protein is CASTRTGGGGLNTIYF. CDR3 nucleotides: TGTGCCAGCACCCGGACAGGGGGAGGTGGCTTAAACACCATATATTTT.

This clonotype has at least ten counts. V is TRBV2 and J is TRBJ1-2, with D possibly TRBD1 on 6 matching bases. Germline V gene sequence: CDR1 SNHLY, CDR2 FYNNEI. This CDR3 region has 17 residues. V lost 6 bases to trimming and J lost 4 bases, with 24 bases between them. The CDR3 DNA follows: TGTGCCAGCAGCATCCCCCGAGGGGGGGACCCACGCTATGGCTACACCTTC. Protein product: CASSIPRGGDPRYGYTF.

About this clonotype: No conserved phenylalanine or tryptophan is present at the end of the CDR3, so a read error is the likely explanation. The chain is built from TRBV7-9 and TRBJ2-3, with TRBD2 identical over 12 bases. Germline loops: CDR1 SEHNR, CDR2 FQNEAQ (reference sequence). The J segment lost 4 bases and the V segment lost 5 bases, leaving 7 bases of the junction unmatched. The CDR3 is 16 amino acids. This CDR3 is CASSRTSGERADTQYL. The CDR3 nucleotides read TGTGCCAGCAGCAGGACTAGCGGGGAGAGGGCAGATACGCAGTATCTT.

The chain carries TRBV10-3 and TRBJ1-2, with D possibly being TRBD1 (6 bases). The CDR3 loop spans 13 amino acids. Trimming took off 6 bases at V and 4 bases at J, with 12 bases between the two ends. Germline loops: CDR1 ENHRY, CDR2 SYGVKD. The CDR3 region is CAIRQGYPYGYTF. In DNA form, the CDR3 reads TGTGCCATCAGGCAGGGGTACCCCTATGGCTACACCTTC.